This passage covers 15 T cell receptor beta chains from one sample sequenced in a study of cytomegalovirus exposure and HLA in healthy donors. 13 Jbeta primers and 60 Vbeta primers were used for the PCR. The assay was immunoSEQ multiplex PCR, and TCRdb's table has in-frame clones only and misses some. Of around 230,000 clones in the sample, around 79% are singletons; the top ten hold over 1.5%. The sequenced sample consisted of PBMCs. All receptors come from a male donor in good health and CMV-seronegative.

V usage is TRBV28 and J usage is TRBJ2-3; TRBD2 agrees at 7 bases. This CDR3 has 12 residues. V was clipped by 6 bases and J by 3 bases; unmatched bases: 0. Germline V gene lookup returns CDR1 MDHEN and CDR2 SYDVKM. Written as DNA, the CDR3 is TGTGCCAGCAGACTAGCGACAGATACGCAGTATTTT. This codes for CASRLATDTQYF.

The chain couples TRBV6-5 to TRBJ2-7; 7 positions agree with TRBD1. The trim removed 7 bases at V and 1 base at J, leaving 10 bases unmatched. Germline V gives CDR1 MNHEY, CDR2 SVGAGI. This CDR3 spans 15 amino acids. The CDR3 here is CASTTRQGGSYEQYF. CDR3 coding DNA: TGTGCCAGCACCACTCGACAGGGTGGATCCTACGAGCAGTACTTC.

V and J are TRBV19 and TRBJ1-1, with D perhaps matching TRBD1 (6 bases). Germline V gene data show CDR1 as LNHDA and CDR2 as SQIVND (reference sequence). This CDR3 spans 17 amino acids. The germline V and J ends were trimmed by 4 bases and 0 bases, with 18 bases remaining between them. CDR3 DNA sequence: TGTGCCAGTAGTACCCTACAGGGAACCACTATGAACACTGAAGCTTTCTTT. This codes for CASSTLQGTTMNTEAFF.

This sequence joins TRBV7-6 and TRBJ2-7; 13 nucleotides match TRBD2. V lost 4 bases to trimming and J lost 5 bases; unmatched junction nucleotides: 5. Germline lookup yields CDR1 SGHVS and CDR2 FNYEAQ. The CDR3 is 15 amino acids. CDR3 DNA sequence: TGTGCCAGCAGCTCGCGGACTAGCGGGAGAAACGAGCAGTACTTC. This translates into CASSSRTSGRNEQYF.

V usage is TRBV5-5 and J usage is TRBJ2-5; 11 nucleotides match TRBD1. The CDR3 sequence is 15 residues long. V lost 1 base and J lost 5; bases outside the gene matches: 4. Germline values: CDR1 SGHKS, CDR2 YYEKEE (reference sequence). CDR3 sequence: CASSLRTGGRETQYF. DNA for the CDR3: TGTGCCAGCAGCTTGAGGACAGGGGGCCGGGAGACCCAGTACTTC.

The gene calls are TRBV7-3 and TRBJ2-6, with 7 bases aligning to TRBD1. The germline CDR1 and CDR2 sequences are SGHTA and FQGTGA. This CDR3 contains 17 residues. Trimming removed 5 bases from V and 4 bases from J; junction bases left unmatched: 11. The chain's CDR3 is CASSLHRGPQGANVLTF. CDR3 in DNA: TGTGCCAGCAGCCTTCACAGGGGCCCCCAAGGGGCCAACGTCCTGACTTTC.

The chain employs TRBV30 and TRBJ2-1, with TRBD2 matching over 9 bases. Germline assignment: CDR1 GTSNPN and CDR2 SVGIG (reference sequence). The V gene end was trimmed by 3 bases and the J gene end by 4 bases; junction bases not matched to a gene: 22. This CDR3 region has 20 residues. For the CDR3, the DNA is TGTGCCTGGAGACTATGGGGGCGCCGGCTAGCGGGATCTCAGTACAATGAGCAGTTCTTC. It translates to CAWRLWGRRLAGSQYNEQFF.

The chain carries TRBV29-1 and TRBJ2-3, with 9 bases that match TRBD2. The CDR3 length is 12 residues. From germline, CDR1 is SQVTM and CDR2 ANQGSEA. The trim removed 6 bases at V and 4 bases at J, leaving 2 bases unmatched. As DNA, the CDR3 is TGCAGCGTCAGGACTAGCGCAGATACGCAGTATTTT. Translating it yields CSVRTSADTQYF.

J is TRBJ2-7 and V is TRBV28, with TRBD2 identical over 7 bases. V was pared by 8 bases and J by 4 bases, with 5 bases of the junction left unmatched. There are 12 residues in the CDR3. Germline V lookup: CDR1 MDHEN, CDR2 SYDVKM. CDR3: CASGWGGYEQYF. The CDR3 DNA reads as TGTGCCAGCGGGTGGGGGGGATACGAGCAGTACTTC.

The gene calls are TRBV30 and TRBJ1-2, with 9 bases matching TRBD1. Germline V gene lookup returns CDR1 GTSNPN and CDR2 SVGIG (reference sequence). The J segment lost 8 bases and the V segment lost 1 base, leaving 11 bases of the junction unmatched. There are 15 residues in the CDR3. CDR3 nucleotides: TGTGCCTGGAGTGACAGGGGGCTGGTGATTCGGGGCTACACCTTC. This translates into CAWSDRGLVIRGYTF.

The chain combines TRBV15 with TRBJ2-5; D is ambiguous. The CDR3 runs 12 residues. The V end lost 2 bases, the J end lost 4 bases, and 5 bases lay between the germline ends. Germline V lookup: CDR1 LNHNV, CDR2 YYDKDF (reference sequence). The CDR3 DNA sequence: TGTGCCACCAGCAGAACCGGAGAGACCCAGTACTTC. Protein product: CATSRTGETQYF. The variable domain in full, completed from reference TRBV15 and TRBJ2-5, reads DAMVIQNPRYQVTQFGKPVTLSCSQTLNHNVMYWYQQKSSQAPKLLFHYYDKDFNNEADTPDNFQSRRPNTSFCFLDIRSPGLGDTAMYLCATSRTGETQYFGPGTRLLVL.

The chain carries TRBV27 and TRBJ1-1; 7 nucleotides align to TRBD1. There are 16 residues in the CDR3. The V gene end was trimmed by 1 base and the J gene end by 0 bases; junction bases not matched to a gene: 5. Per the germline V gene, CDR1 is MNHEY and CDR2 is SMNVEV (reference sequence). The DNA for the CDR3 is TGTGCCAGCAGTTTATTTTCGGACAGGTTGAACACTGAAGCTTTCTTT. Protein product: CASSLFSDRLNTEAFF.

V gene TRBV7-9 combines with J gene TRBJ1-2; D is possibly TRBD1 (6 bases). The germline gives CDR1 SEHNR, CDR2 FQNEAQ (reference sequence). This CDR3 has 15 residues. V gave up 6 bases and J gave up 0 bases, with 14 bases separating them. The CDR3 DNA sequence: TGTGCCAGCAGACCTCAGGGGCAGGCTAACTATGGCTACACCTTC. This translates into CASRPQGQANYGYTF.

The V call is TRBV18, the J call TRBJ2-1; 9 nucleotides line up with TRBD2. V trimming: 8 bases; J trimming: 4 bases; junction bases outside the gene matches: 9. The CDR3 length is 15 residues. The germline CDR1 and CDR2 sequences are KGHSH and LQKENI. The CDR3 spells CASVPLAGPYNEQFF. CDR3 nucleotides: TGTGCCAGCGTCCCTCTAGCGGGACCTTACAATGAGCAGTTCTTC.

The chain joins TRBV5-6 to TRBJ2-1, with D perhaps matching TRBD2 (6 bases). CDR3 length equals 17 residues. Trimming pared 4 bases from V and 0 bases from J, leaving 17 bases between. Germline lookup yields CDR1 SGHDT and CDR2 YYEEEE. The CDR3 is CASSLTEGSSSYNEQFF. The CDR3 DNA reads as TGTGCCAGCAGCCTAACGGAGGGCAGTAGCTCCTACAATGAGCAGTTCTTC.